The 13 T cell receptor beta chains presented below share a single source sample, sequenced in a study of early T cells in non-severe SARS-CoV-2 infection. In TCRdb, the 5' RACE reads were re-called with MiXCR into one record per CDR3 protein. The table records 35,000 to 45,000 distinct CDR3 sequences, around 5% of them present only once. The sequenced material came from whole blood. The receptors shown here come from an adult who was a healthcare worker with PCR-confirmed SARS-CoV-2 infection or an uninfected control (not recorded which).

This clonotype was detected ten times or more. The CDR3 region has the DNA TGTGCCAGCAGCGTCCGGGCCGCTAATGAAAAACTGTTTTTT. Residues: CASSVRAANEKLFF. The rearrangement links TRBV7-9 to TRBJ1-4; D is unresolved. Trimming cost V 5 bases and J 3 bases, with 10 bases left between them. This CDR3 is built from 14 residues. The V gene's germline CDR1 is SEHNR and CDR2 FQNEAQ (reference sequence). The full variable domain, rest sourced from reference TRBV7-9 and TRBJ1-4, is DTGVSQNPRHKITKRGQNVTFRCDPISEHNRLYWYRQTLGQGPEFLTYFQNEAQLEKSRLLSDRFSAERPKGSFSTLEIQRTEQGDSAMYLCASSVRAANEKLFFGSGTQLSVL.

This clonotype was seen a handful of times. J is TRBJ2-3 and V is TRBV21-1. TRBV21-1 is tagged as a pseudogene. The CDR3 spans 15 residues. The CDR3 bases are TGTGCCAGCACCCCATTCGAAGGACCGACAGATACGCAGTATTTT. It yields the protein CASTPFEGPTDTQYF.

This chain links TRBV20-1 with TRBJ2-1; unclear D gene. The germline V and J ends were trimmed by 1 base and 7 bases, with 11 bases remaining between them. Germline CDR1 and CDR2: DFQATT and SNEGSKA (reference sequence). CDR3 size: 13 residues. The CDR3 nucleotides read TGCAGTGCTAGAGCTAGGACGGAGAATGAGCAGTTCTTC. Amino acids: CSARARTENEQFF.

This clonotype was observed at least ten times. The chain uses TRBV5-1 and TRBJ2-1; the match to TRBD1 covers 7 bases. CDR1 and CDR2 from the germline V gene are SGHRS and YFSETQ. CDR3 length equals 14 residues. V dropped 5 bases and J dropped 5; count of bases not matched to a gene: 7. CDR3 sequence reads: CASRQQGPHNEQFF. The CDR3, as DNA: TGCGCCAGCAGACAACAGGGGCCCCACAATGAGCAGTTCTTC.

There are a few counts of this clonotype. The rearrangement joins TRBV24-1 to TRBJ2-1; no definite D call. Germline CDR1 reads KGHDR; CDR2 reads SFDVKD. Trimming removed 5 bases at V and 0 bases at J, with 10 bases between. CDR3 length: 15 amino acids. CDR3 amino acids: CATSAPSGSYNEQFF. The CDR3 DNA sequence: TGTGCCACCAGTGCCCCGAGTGGCTCCTACAATGAGCAGTTCTTC.

The table lists this clonotype with many counts. The V call is TRBV11-2, the J call TRBJ2-1; the match to TRBD2 covers 8 bases. CDR1 and CDR2 from the germline V gene are SGHAT and FQNNGV. Trimming cost V 4 bases and J 5 bases; bases outside gene matches: 7. The CDR3 covers 15 residues. CDR3 amino acids: CASSYFSGTNNEQFF. In DNA form, the CDR3 reads TGTGCCAGCAGCTATTTTAGCGGGACCAACAATGAGCAGTTCTTC.

This clonotype appeared many times. V and J are TRBV15 and TRBJ1-5; D gene unclear. This CDR3 contains 12 residues. V gave up 5 bases and J gave up 3 bases, with 5 bases separating them. Germline lookup yields CDR1 LNHNV and CDR2 YYDKDF (reference sequence). The chain's CDR3 is CATSGVNQPQHF. For the CDR3, the DNA is TGTGCCACCAGCGGGGTCAATCAGCCCCAGCATTTT.

The chain carries TRBV29-1 and TRBJ2-7, with 8 bases matching TRBD2. The germline V gene encodes CDR1 SQVTM and CDR2 ANQGSEA. CDR3 size: 13 residues. The DNA of the CDR3 is TGCATCGGGGGGGACGGTTCCCTGTACGAGCAGTACTTC. Protein sequence: CIGGDGSLYEQYF.

Ten or more counts support this clonotype. V gene TRBV29-1 combines with J gene TRBJ1-5, with 8 nucleotides matching TRBD1. Germline loops: CDR1 SQVTM, CDR2 ANQGSEA. Unmatched junction bases numbered 8, after V lost 5 bases and J lost 5 bases. The CDR3 is made up of 14 amino acids. The CDR3 DNA sequence: TGCAGCGTTTCCGGACAGGGTCAGGATCAGCCCCAGCATTTT. This gives the protein CSVSGQGQDQPQHF. Based on the CDR3 plus reference TRBV29-1 and TRBJ1-5, the full variable domain is SAVISQKPSRDICQRGTSLTIQCQVDSQVTMMFWYRQQPGQSLTLIATANQGSEATYESGFVIDKFPISRPNLTFSTLTVSNMSPEDSSIYLCSVSGQGQDQPQHFGDGTRLSIL.

Details on this clonotype: This clone may be a read error of a much larger clone one base away. V is TRBV7-2 and J is TRBJ2-7; D is perhaps TRBD1 (6 bases). The V gene's germline CDR1 is SGHTA and CDR2 FQGNSA. The length of the CDR3 is 13 residues. The DNA for the CDR3 is TGTGTCAGCAGCTTAAAGACAGGCTACGAGCAGTACTTC. It encodes CVSSLKTGYEQYF.

This clonotype appeared many times. This rearrangement joins TRBV30 to TRBJ2-1; the D gene is possibly TRBD2 (6 bases). The CDR3 has 14 residues. Per germline, CDR1 GTSNPN and CDR2 SVGIG (reference sequence). Trimming took off 4 bases at V and 8 bases at J, with 18 bases between the two ends. CDR3: CAWTRDSYPHEQFF. CDR3 bases: TGTGCCTGGACCCGGGACTCCTACCCCCATGAGCAGTTCTTC.

In this sample, this clonotype turned up a few times. The V gene is TRBV4-1, the J gene TRBJ2-7; TRBD1 agrees at 12 bases. The CDR3 has 17 residues. CDR1 MGHRA and CDR2 YSYEKL come from the germline V gene. Trimming removed 2 bases from V and 4 bases from J; junction bases left unmatched: 9. CDR3 region: CASSQSPGQGALYEQYF. The CDR3 nucleotides are TGCGCCAGCAGCCAAAGCCCGGGACAGGGGGCATTATACGAGCAGTACTTC.

This clonotype has at least ten counts. This sequence joins TRBV4-1 and TRBJ2-2; D unclear. Trimming removed 1 base at V and 7 bases at J, with 7 bases between. The CDR3 contains 13 residues. The V gene's germline CDR1 is MGHRA and CDR2 YSYEKL. As DNA, the CDR3 is TGCGCCAGCAGCCAAGGATTGGGCGGGGAGCTGTTTTTT. Protein sequence: CASSQGLGGELFF.